Below, 9 T cell receptor beta chains from the same sample are listed, as sequenced in a study of shared clonotypes between healthy human individuals. Method: immunoSEQ multiplex PCR; TCRdb's copy keeps in-frame clones and lacks some. The table has 2 million to 3 million clones, 93% seen once. The sequenced material came from naive CD4+ T cells from PBMCs. Subset indicated: CD45RA+ positively selected. These TCRs come from a man aged 18 to 30 in good health. Some clones in this sample may be carry-over from other donors' samples.

The rearrangement uses TRBV11-2 and TRBJ2-1; D is perhaps TRBD2 (5 bases). V was shortened by 2 bases and J by 3 bases, with 14 bases between the two germline ends. The CDR3 runs to 16 residues. Germline V gives CDR1 SGHAT, CDR2 FQNNGV. As DNA, the CDR3 is TGTGCCAGCAGCTTATGGGGAGCGCAATTCTACAATGAGCAGTTCTTC. It encodes CASSLWGAQFYNEQFF.

The chain combines TRBV4-1 with TRBJ2-5; TRBD2 aligns across 11 bases. The assigned J gene may be wrong: the sequence end matches TRBJ2-7 better. Germline V gives CDR1 MGHRA, CDR2 YSYEKL. This CDR3 region has 17 residues. DNA for the CDR3: TGCGCCAGCAGCCAACAGACTAGCGGGACAATCTACTACGAGCAGTACTTC. This codes for CASSQQTSGTIYYEQYF.

V and J are TRBV7-9 and TRBJ2-7; possibly TRBD1 or TRBD2 for D (7 bases each). Germline V lookup: CDR1 SEHNR, CDR2 FQNEAQ (reference sequence). This CDR3 is 16 amino acids long. Deletions cut 4 bases from V and 2 bases from J, with 18 bases between. The CDR3 loop reads CASSSSPGGAPYEQYF. The CDR3 DNA is TGTGCCAGCAGCTCAAGTCCAGGGGGGGCACCCTACGAGCAGTACTTC.

V usage is TRBV6-6 and J usage is TRBJ2-2, with TRBD2 identical over 7 bases. Germline lookup yields CDR1 MNHNY and CDR2 SVGAGI (reference sequence). The CDR3 covers 14 residues. J was trimmed by 6 bases and V by 6 bases; bases with no gene match: 7. The CDR3 here is CASSSTSASGELFF. The CDR3 DNA follows: TGTGCCAGCAGCTCAACTAGCGCGTCCGGGGAGCTGTTTTTT.

The rearrangement links TRBV27 to TRBJ1-4; D is possibly TRBD1 (5 bases). Germline V CDR1 and CDR2: MNHEY, SMNVEV (reference sequence). The length of the CDR3 is 14 residues. V was pared by 6 bases and J by 6 bases, with 14 bases between. The CDR3 region is CASRTWGGDEKLFF. The CDR3, as DNA: TGTGCCAGCAGAACGTGGGGGGGAGATGAAAAACTGTTTTTT.

The V call is TRBV7-9, the J call TRBJ2-1; 10 nucleotides match TRBD2. CDR1 is SEHNR and CDR2 is FQNEAQ in the germline V gene (reference sequence). The V and J ends lost 5 bases and 9 bases, in that order; junction bases with no gene match: 7. The CDR3 has 14 residues. CDR3: CASSGAGGSSEQFF. The CDR3 bases are TGTGCCAGCAGCGGAGCGGGAGGGTCAAGTGAGCAGTTCTTC.

This clone was recorded once. The chain uses TRBV5-1 and TRBJ2-7; 9 bases match TRBD1. This CDR3 has 15 amino acids. Germline CDR1 reads SGHRS; CDR2 reads YFSETQ. The trim removed 0 bases at V and 6 bases at J, leaving 7 bases unmatched. DNA of the CDR3: TGCGCCAGCAGCTTGGAATGGGGACAGGGCGGCGAGCAGTACTTC. It is translated as CASSLEWGQGGEQYF.

This sequence joins TRBV6-1 and TRBJ2-1; D is perhaps TRBD1 (6 bases). Trimming shortened V by 7 bases and J by 13 bases, and 17 bases separated the two germline ends. Germline V lookup: CDR1 MNHNS, CDR2 SASEGT. The CDR3 is 12 residues long. The CDR3 region is CASTQPQGKQFF. CDR3 bases: TGTGCCAGCACCCAACCCCAGGGGAAACAGTTCTTC.

This clone was seen a single time. This chain uses TRBV5-1 with TRBJ2-3; D remains ambiguous. Trimming stripped 0 bases from V and 0 bases from J, with 8 bases between. Germline values: CDR1 SGHRS, CDR2 YFSETQ. The CDR3 extends over 15 amino acids. CDR3 sequence (DNA): TGCGCCAGCAGCTTGGACTTTTCTAGCACAGATACGCAGTATTTT. It translates to CASSLDFSSTDTQYF.